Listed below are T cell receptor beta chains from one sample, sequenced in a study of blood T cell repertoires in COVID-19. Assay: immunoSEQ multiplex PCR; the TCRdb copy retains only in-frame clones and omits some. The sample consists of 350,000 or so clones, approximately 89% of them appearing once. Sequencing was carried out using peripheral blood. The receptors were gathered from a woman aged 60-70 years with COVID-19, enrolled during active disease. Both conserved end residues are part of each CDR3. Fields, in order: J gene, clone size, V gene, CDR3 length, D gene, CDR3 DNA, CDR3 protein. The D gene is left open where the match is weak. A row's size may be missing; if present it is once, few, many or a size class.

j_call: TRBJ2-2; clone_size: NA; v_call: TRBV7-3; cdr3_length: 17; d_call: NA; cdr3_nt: TGTGCCAGCAGCTTATCCCCAACCCTGGGCGAGACCGGGGAGCTGTTTTTT; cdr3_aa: CASSLSPTLGETGELFF
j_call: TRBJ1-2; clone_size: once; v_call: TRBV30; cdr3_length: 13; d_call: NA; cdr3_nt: TGTGCCTGGAGTTTGACAGTTAACTATGGCTACACCTTC; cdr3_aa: CAWSLTVNYGYTF
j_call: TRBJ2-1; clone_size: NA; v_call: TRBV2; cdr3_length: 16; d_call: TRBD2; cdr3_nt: TGTGCCAGCAGTGAAGCGCTGGGCGGGGGGCATCAGGAGCAGTTCTTC; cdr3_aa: CASSEALGGGHQEQFF
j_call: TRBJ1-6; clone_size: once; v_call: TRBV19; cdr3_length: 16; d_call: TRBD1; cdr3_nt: TGTGCCAGTAGTAGGGACCCGGACAGGAGGAATTCACCCCTCCACTTT; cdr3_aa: CASSRDPDRRNSPLHF
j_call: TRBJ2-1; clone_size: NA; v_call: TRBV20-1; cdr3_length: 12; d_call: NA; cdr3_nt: TGCAGTGCTAGTGGAGGGGGCGTTGAGCAGTTCTTC; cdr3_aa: CSASGGGVEQFF
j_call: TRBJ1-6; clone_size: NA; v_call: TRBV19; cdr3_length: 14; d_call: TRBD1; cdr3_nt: TGTGCCACAGAAACCGGGACAGTGAATTCACCCCTCCACTTT; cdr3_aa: CATETGTVNSPLHF
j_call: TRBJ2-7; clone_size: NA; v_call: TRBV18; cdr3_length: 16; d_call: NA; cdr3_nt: TGTGCCAGCTCACCTTCGGCGGGGCTTTCGTCCTACGAGCAGTACTTC; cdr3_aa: CASSPSAGLSSYEQYF
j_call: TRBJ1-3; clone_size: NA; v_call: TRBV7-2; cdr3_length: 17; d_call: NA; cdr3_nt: TGTGCCAGCAGCTCCGGGACTCCCAGGGCGTCCGGAAACACCATATATTTT; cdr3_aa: CASSSGTPRASGNTIYF
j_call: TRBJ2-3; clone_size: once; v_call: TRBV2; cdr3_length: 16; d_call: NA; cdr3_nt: TGTGCCAGCCTACTCGTTTCAGGTTGGGGCACAGATACGCAGTATTTT; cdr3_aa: CASLLVSGWGTDTQYF
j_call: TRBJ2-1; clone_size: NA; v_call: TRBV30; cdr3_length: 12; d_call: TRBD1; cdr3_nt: TGTGCCTGCCAGGGGGCGGACAATGAGCAGTTCTTC; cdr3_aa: CACQGADNEQFF
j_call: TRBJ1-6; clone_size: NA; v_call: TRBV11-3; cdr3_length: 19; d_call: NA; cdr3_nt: TGTGCCAGCAGCTTAGAGAGCGCTCCCGGGAGCAGTTATAATTCACCCCTCCACTTT; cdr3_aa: CASSLESAPGSSYNSPLHF
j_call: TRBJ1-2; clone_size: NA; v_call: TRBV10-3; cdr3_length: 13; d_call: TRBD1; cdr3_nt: TGTGCCATTAAACCGGGACAGGGATCTGGCTACACCTTC; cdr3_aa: CAIKPGQGSGYTF
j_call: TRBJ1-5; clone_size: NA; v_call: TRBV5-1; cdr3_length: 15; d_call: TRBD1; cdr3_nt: TGCGCCAGCCGGTTGACAGGGCTGGTGGGTCAGCCCCAGCATTTT; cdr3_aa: CASRLTGLVGQPQHF
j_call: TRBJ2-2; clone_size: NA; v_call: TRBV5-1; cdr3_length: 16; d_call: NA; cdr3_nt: TGCGCCAGCAGCTTCGAAACAGGGATGAACACCGGGGAGCTGTTTTTT; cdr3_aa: CASSFETGMNTGELFF
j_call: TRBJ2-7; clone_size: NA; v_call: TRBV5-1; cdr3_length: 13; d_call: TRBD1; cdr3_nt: TGCGCCAGCAGCGGCGGGACAGGGAACGAGCAGTACTTC; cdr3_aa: CASSGGTGNEQYF
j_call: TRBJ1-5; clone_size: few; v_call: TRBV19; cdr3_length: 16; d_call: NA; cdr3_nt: TGTGCCAGTAGTATTAAGGCGGGGCGCTACAATCAGCCCCAGCATTTT; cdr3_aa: CASSIKAGRYNQPQHF
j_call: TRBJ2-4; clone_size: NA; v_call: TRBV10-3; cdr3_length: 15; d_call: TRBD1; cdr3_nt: TGTGCCATCAGTGATACGGGACAGGGCTTGAACATTCAGTACTTC; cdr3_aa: CAISDTGQGLNIQYF
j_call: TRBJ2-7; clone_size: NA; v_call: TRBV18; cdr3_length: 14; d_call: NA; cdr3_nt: TGTGCCAGCTCACCTGTGCGAGTAGACTACGAGCAGTACTTC; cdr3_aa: CASSPVRVDYEQYF
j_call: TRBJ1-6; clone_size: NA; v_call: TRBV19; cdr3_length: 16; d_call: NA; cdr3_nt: TGTGCCAGTAGTATAATGGTGGGGGCTGGAAATTCACCCCTCCACTTT; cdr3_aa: CASSIMVGAGNSPLHF
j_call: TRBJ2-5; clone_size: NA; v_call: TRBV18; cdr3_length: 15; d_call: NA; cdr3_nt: NA; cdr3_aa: CASSPTSVLGGTQYF
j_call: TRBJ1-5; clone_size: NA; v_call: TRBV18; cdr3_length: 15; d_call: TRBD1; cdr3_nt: TGTGCCAGCTCAGCTCTACAGGGGGCCGATCAGCCCCAGCATTTT; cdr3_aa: CASSALQGADQPQHF
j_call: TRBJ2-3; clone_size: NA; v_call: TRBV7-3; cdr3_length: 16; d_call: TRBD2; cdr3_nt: TGTGCCAGCAGCTTTGGGACTAGCGGAAGCACAGATACGCAGTATTTT; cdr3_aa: CASSFGTSGSTDTQYF
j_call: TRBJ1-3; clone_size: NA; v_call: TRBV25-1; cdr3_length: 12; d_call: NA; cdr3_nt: TGTGCCAGCAGTGAACCGGGAAACACCATATATTTT; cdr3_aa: CASSEPGNTIYF
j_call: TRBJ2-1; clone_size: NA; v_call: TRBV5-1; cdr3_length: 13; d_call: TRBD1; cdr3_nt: TGCGCCAGCAGCTCGTCAGGGGGAAGCGAGCAGTTCTTC; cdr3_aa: CASSSSGGSEQFF
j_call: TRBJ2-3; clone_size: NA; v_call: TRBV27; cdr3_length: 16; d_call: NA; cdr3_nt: TGTGCCAGCAGTCCCCTGGGACTCGGGCGTATGGATACGCAGTATTTT; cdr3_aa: CASSPLGLGRMDTQYF
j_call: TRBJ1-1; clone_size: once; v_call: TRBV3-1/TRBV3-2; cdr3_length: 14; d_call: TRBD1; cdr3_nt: TGTGCCAGCAGAGTTAGGGGGCCGGGCACTGAAGCTTTCTTT; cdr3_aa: CASRVRGPGTEAFF
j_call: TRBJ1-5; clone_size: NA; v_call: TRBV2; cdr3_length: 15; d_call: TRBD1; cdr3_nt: TGTGCCAGCAGTACCCAGGGGGCGCTTAGTCAGCCCCAGCATTTT; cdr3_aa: CASSTQGALSQPQHF
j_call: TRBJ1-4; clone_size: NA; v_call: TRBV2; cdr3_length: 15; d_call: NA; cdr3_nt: TGTGCCAGCAGCCTAGCGGGAGGGGGAGGGGAAAAACTGTTTTTT; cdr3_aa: CASSLAGGGGEKLFF
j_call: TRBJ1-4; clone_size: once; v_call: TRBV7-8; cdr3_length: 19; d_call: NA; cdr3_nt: TGTGCCAGCAGCTTAGGGAGAGGAAGGGGTCGGATCCTTAATGAAAAACTGTTTTTT; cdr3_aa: CASSLGRGRGRILNEKLFF
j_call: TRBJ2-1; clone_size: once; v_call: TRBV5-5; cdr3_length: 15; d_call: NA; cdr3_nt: TGTGCCAGCAGCTTGCAGGCAGGGATAATCTATGAGCAGTTCTTC; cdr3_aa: CASSLQAGIIYEQFF
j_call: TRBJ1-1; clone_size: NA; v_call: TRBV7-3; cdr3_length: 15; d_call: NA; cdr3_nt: TGTGCCAGCAGCTTAAGGGGGCCTTTGAACACTGAAGCTTTCTTT; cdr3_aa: CASSLRGPLNTEAFF
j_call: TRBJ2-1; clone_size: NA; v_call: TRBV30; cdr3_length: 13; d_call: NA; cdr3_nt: TGTGCCTGGAGTGTACTTTTCGGGGATGAGCAGTTCTTC; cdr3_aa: CAWSVLFGDEQFF
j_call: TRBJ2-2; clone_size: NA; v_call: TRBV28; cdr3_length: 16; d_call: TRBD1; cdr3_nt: TGTGCCAGCAGTTTACCCCGACAGGGGTACGCCGGGGAGCTGTTTTTT; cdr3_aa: CASSLPRQGYAGELFF
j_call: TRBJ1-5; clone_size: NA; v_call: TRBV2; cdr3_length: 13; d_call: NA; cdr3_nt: TGTGCCATCCGGGACATGAGCAATCAGCCCCAGCATTTT; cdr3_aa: CAIRDMSNQPQHF
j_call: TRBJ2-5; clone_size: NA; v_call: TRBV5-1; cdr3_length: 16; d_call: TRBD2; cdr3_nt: TGCGCCAGCAGCAGGGGACTAGCGGGGGCACGGGAGACCCAGTACTTC; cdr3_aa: CASSRGLAGARETQYF
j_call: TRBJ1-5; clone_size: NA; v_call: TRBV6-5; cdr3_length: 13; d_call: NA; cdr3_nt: TGTGCCAGCAGTTACTCGGACATTCAGCCCCAGCATTTT; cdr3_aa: CASSYSDIQPQHF
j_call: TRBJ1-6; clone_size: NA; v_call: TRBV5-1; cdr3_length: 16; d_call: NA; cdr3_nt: TGCGCCAGCAGCTTGGAGTCGGGTACCTATAATTCACCCCTCCACTTT; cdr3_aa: CASSLESGTYNSPLHF
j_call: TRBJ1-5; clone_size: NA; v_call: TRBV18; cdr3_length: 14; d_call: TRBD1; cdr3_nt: TGTGCCAGCTCACCGACAGGGGGCAATCAGCCCCAGCATTTT; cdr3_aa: CASSPTGGNQPQHF
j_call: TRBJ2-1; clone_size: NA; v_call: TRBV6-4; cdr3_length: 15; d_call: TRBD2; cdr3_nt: TGTGCCAGCAGTTATAGCGGGGAGATAAACAATGAGCAGTTCTTC; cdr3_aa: CASSYSGEINNEQFF
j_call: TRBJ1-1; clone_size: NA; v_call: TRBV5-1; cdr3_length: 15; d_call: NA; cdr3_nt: TGCGCCAGCAGCTTGCTTCCAGGGACAAACACTGAAGCTTTCTTT; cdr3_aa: CASSLLPGTNTEAFF
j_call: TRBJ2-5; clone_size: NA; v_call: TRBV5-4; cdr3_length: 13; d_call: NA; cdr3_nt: TGTGCCAGCAAAATGGAGGGGAGAGAGACCCAGTACTTC; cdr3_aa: CASKMEGRETQYF
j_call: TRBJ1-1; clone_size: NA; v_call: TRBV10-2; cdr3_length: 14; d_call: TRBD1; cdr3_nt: TGCGCCAGCAGGGAACAGGGGGTGAACACTGAAGCTTTCTTT; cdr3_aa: CASREQGVNTEAFF